This TCR beta chain is drawn from a study of cytomegalovirus exposure and HLA in healthy donors. This CDR3 spans 14 amino acids. Germline lookup yields CDR1 SGHRS and CDR2 YFSETQ. V was trimmed by 4 bases and J by 2 bases, leaving 13 bases between them. 13 Jbeta primers and 60 Vbeta primers were used for the PCR. Per the original methods: A later analysis counted 70 million to 85 million unique TCR beta chains, around 10 million shared. Measured with immunoSEQ multiplex PCR; TCRdb has only the in-frame clones, and not every one. Clonal size and the V and J genes are those of that table, whereas D and trimming came from the DNA. The sample consists of roughly 190,000 clones, roughly 83% of them appearing once. Donors showed nominal health when sampled, although they likely had unrecorded immune exposures. Notes on the study in general: Presence/absence comparisons presumed near-even sequencing depth among donors. A later examination showed that TCR association rates differed by HLA locus, with DRB1 most and HLA-C fewest.

On this clone: Its target is unknown.

The source is a woman in her forties or fifties in good health and CMV-seronegative. Material for sequencing was PBMCs. The chain is built from TRBV5-1 and TRBJ2-7; D may be TRBD2 (6 bases). CDR3 nucleotides: TGCGCCAGCAGCCCAGGGACTCTCCCCTACGAGCAGTACTTC. It specifies CASSPGTLPYEQYF.